Presented here are 13 T cell receptor beta chains from one specimen sequenced in a study of OX40 agonist ivuxolimab in advanced cancers. Generated by immunoSEQ multiplex PCR, the TCRdb table keeps only in-frame clones and is missing some. The sample holds some 100,000 clones, 75% to 95% seen once. The specimen comprised CD4+ or CD8+ T cells sorted from blood, sampled in a trial of the OX40 agonist ivuxolimab. These receptors originate from an adult with an advanced solid tumor such as melanoma, head and neck, liver or kidney cancer.

The rearrangement uses TRBV6-4 and TRBJ2-1, with 7 bases that match TRBD2. Germline loops: CDR1 MRHNA, CDR2 SNTAGT. The trim removed 2 bases at V and 4 bases at J, leaving 5 bases unmatched. The CDR3 spans 15 residues. The CDR3, as DNA: TGTGCCAGCAGTGACCTGGCTAGCGGATACAATGAGCAGTTCTTC. Protein product: CASSDLASGYNEQFF.

The rearrangement links TRBV5-6 to TRBJ2-5; D is ambiguous. CDR1 is SGHDT and CDR2 is YYEEEE in the germline V gene. V was cut by 4 bases and J by 5 bases, with 21 bases left in between. CDR3 length: 16 amino acids. The CDR3 spells CASSADGNIRSETQYF. The CDR3, as DNA: TGTGCCAGCAGCGCTGACGGAAATATTCGGTCGGAGACCCAGTACTTC.

The chain links TRBV5-1 to TRBJ2-5, with D possibly being TRBD2 (5 bases). Germline V gene lookup returns CDR1 SGHRS and CDR2 YFSETQ. The V gene lost 2 bases and the J gene lost 1 base, with 9 bases spanning the gap. The CDR3 contains 14 residues. Written as DNA, the CDR3 is TGCGCCAGCAGCTTTAGCGTGCCCCAAGAGACCCAGTACTTC. This encodes CASSFSVPQETQYF.

This sequence joins TRBV27 and TRBJ1-1; D unresolved. The CDR3 is made up of 17 amino acids. Trimming cost V 3 bases and J 0 bases, with 17 bases left between them. Germline V gene lookup returns CDR1 MNHEY and CDR2 SMNVEV (reference sequence). In DNA form, the CDR3 reads TGTGCCAGCAGTTTGATGTTCGTGGGGAGAATGAACACTGAAGCTTTCTTT. Its protein product is CASSLMFVGRMNTEAFF.

The chain uses TRBV5-4 and TRBJ2-1; TRBD2 aligns across 12 bases. CDR1 is SGHNT and CDR2 is YYREEE in the germline V gene (reference sequence). With 6 bases clipped from V and 9 bases from J, the junction kept 7 bases outside the gene matches. The CDR3 loop spans 14 amino acids. CDR3 sequence: CASTIGLAGSEQFF. CDR3 in DNA: TGTGCCAGCACCATCGGACTAGCGGGATCTGAGCAGTTCTTC.

This clone was detected once. The V and J genes are TRBV18 and TRBJ2-7; possible D gene TRBD1, 5 bases. V lost 0 bases, J lost 6 bases, and 9 bases lay in between. The germline V gene encodes CDR1 KGHSH and CDR2 LQKENI. The CDR3 loop spans 13 amino acids. This chain's CDR3 is CASSPPGRAEQYF. CDR3 DNA sequence: TGTGCCAGCTCACCACCAGGCAGGGCCGAGCAGTACTTC.

This chain connects TRBV5-1 to TRBJ2-1; 7 bases map to TRBD2. The germline V gene has CDR1 SGHRS and CDR2 YFSETQ. This CDR3 is 11 amino acids long. J was trimmed by 14 bases and V by 3 bases; bases with no gene match: 5. The CDR3 DNA reads TGCGCCAGCAGCTCCCGGACTAGTAAGTTCTTC. Protein: CASSSRTSKFF.

This rearrangement joins TRBV20-1 to TRBJ2-1, with D perhaps TRBD2 (5 bases). Between the trimmed V and J ends, which lost 3 bases and 9 bases, there was a span of 9 bases. The CDR3 totals 11 residues. The germline gives CDR1 DFQATT, CDR2 SNEGSKA (reference sequence). The CDR3 loop reads CSARLGLEQFF. CDR3 DNA sequence: TGCAGTGCTAGGCTAGGACTTGAGCAGTTCTTC.

The chain employs TRBV4-3 and TRBJ2-1; 9 bases fit TRBD1. Losses at the gene ends were 1 base for V and 10 bases for J; bases not matched to a gene: 11. Germline lookup yields CDR1 LGHNA and CDR2 YSLEER. This CDR3 contains 16 residues. The DNA for the CDR3 is TGCGCCAGCAGCCAAGTTGCGGGACAGGGTGCTTTGGAGCAGTTCTTC. Encoded protein: CASSQVAGQGALEQFF.

The genes are TRBV7-2 and TRBJ2-4, with D possibly being TRBD1 (7 bases). Germline V CDR1 and CDR2: SGHTA, FQGNSA. Trimming removed 4 bases at V and 3 bases at J, with 13 bases between. The CDR3 contains 15 residues. DNA for the CDR3: TGTGCCAGCAGCTATAACAGGGGAGGCAAAAACATTCAGTACTTC. It codes for CASSYNRGGKNIQYF. Full variable domain (rest looked up from reference TRBV7-2 and TRBJ2-4): GAGVSQSPSNKVTEKGKDVELRCDPISGHTALYWYRQSLGQGLEFLIYFQGNSAPDKSGLPSDRFSAERTGGSVSTLTIQRTQQEDSAVYLCASSYNRGGKNIQYFGAGTRLSVL.

This sequence joins TRBV25-1 and TRBJ2-7; D is ambiguous. The V end was cut by 5 bases, the J end by 2 bases, with 13 bases between. Germline-derived CDR1 and CDR2 are MGHDK and SYGVNS. The CDR3 has 14 residues. The CDR3 sequence: CASSIPGLPYEQYF. The CDR3 DNA is TGTGCCAGCAGTATCCCCGGGCTACCCTACGAGCAGTACTTC.

The CDR3 sequence is CASTPRGAEWGSDTQYF. In DNA form, the CDR3 reads TGTGCCAGCACCCCTAGGGGGGCGGAGTGGGGGTCAGATACGCAGTATTTT. V usage is TRBV7-8 and J usage is TRBJ2-3; D assignment may be TRBD1 or TRBD2 (6 bases each). From germline, CDR1 is SGHVS and CDR2 FQNEAQ. This CDR3 is 17 amino acids long. The ends were cut back, 7 bases at V and 4 bases at J, with 24 bases in the middle.

The V call is TRBV5-1, the J call TRBJ2-7; 12 bases align to TRBD1. Germline-derived CDR1 and CDR2 are SGHRS and YFSETQ. This CDR3 has 17 amino acids. The trim removed 4 bases at V and 6 bases at J, leaving 14 bases unmatched. The CDR3 protein is CASSRGTGGNLRREQYF. CDR3 DNA: TGCGCCAGCAGCCGCGGGACAGGGGGCAATCTGAGACGCGAGCAGTACTTC.